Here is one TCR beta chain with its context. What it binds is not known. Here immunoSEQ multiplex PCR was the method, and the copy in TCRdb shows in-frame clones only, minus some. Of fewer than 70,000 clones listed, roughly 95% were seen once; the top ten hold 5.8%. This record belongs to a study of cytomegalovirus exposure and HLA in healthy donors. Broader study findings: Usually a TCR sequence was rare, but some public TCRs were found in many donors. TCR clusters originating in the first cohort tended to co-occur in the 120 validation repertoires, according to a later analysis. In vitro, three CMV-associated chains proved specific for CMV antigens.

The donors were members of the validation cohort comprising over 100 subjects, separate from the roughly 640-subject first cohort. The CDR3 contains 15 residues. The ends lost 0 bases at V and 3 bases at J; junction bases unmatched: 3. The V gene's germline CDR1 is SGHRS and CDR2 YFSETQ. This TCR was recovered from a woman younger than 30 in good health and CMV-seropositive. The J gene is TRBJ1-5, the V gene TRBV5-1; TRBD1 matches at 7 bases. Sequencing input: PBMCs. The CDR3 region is CASSLEGTVNQPQHF. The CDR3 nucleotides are TGCGCCAGCAGCTTGGAAGGGACAGTCAATCAGCCCCAGCATTTT.